The 31 T cell receptor beta chains listed next were all sequenced from one sample in a study of T cell responses to AZD1222 COVID-19 vaccine (dated by TCRdb to about 2021). Per the publication, the time point label means: about 28 days (+/-7) after the second vaccine dose. The treatment or condition label, as the study defines it: meningococcal conjugate vaccine given as trial control. Libraries were prepared through the immunoSEQ multiplex PCR assay. The immuneACCESS repertoire file appears here via TCRdb, limited to in-frame rearrangements. These files lack a portion of the clones; in checked studies, under half of the deficit traces to unresolved V genes, and the cause of the others is not known. The table for this sample lists about 140,000 clones; roughly 87% of them were counted only once. About 4.9% of the sample rests with the top ten. Material: peripheral blood, obtained 28 days after the second dose of the MenACWY control vaccine. The receptors derive from an adult who received the MenACWY meningococcal vaccine as a control.

This clone was observed a single time. The gene calls are TRBV27 and TRBJ2-7; 7 bases align to TRBD2. The CDR3 covers 14 residues. The V segment lost 3 bases and the J segment 3 bases; nucleotides outside the gene matches: 5. Germline V gene sequence: CDR1 MNHEY, CDR2 SMNVEV (reference sequence). As DNA, the CDR3 is TGTGCCAGCAGTTTGGGGAGGGGTTACTACGAGCAGTACTTC. Its protein is CASSLGRGYYEQYF.

The DNA for the CDR3 is TGTGCCAGCAGTTACGGCAGGGCCAGGGATTCACCCCTCCACTTT. This gives the protein CASSYGRARDSPLHF. This rearrangement joins TRBV6-2 or TRBV6-3 to TRBJ1-6; D is possibly TRBD1 (5 bases). Germline assignment: CDR1 MNHEY and CDR2 SVGEGT. The CDR3 is 15 amino acids. The V gene lost 2 bases and the J gene lost 8 bases, with 13 bases spanning the gap.

The rearrangement links TRBV4-1 to TRBJ1-2, with D maybe TRBD1 (6 bases). The CDR3 spans 15 residues. CDR1 and CDR2 (germline): MGHRA, YSYEKL. V lost 4 bases and J 8 bases, leaving 20 bases between the germline ends. CDR3: CASSPRGQPREGYTF. In DNA form, the CDR3 reads TGCGCCAGCAGCCCCCGAGGACAGCCTCGGGAAGGCTACACCTTC.

This sequence joins TRBV7-6 and TRBJ1-5; the match to TRBD1 covers 7 bases. This CDR3 is built from 14 residues. V was pared by 6 bases and J by 3 bases, with 5 bases of the junction left unmatched. Germline V gives CDR1 SGHVS, CDR2 FNYEAQ. CDR3 sequence reads: CASSRQGLNQPQHF. CDR3 DNA: TGTGCCAGCAGTCGACAGGGACTCAATCAGCCCCAGCATTTT.

J is TRBJ1-2 and V is TRBV7-2; D is ambiguous. The CDR3 runs 12 residues. Trimming cost V 3 bases and J 3 bases, with 5 bases left between them. Per germline, CDR1 SGHTA and CDR2 FQGNSA. The CDR3 coding sequence is TGTGCCAGCAGCTTTTTTGACTATGGCTACACCTTC. Protein product: CASSFFDYGYTF.

The V call is TRBV27, the J call TRBJ2-5; 8 bases map to TRBD1. The J segment lost 2 bases and the V segment lost 4 bases, leaving 6 bases of the junction unmatched. There are 15 residues in the CDR3. CDR1 and CDR2 from the germline V gene are MNHEY and SMNVEV (reference sequence). CDR3 protein: CASSSRTGIQETQYF. For the CDR3, the DNA is TGTGCCAGCAGTTCGAGGACAGGGATTCAAGAGACCCAGTACTTC.

This chain connects TRBV28 to TRBJ2-2; D is perhaps TRBD2 (6 bases). Germline values: CDR1 MDHEN, CDR2 SYDVKM. The V end lost 8 bases, the J end lost 5 bases, and 15 bases lay between the germline ends. This CDR3 region has 14 residues. CDR3 in DNA: TGTGCCAGCGGCAAAGGAGGGGCAACCGGGGAGCTGTTTTTT. Translated, it gives CASGKGGATGELFF.

CDR3 in DNA: TGTGCCAGCAGCTTCTCCGGACAGACCTACGAGCAGTACTTC. It codes for CASSFSGQTYEQYF. The chain employs TRBV7-2 and TRBJ2-7, with TRBD1 as a possible D gene (6 bases). Looked up from germline, CDR1 is SGHTA and CDR2 is FQGNSA. Trimming pared 3 bases from V and 2 bases from J, leaving 11 bases between. The CDR3 runs 14 residues.

This clone was recorded a few times. Different DNA sequences within this sample yield the same CDR3. The chain employs TRBV18 and TRBJ2-7; tentative D call: TRBD2 (6 bases). The CDR3 is made up of 13 amino acids. Germline V CDR1 and CDR2: KGHSH, LQKENI. With 0 bases removed from V and 4 bases from J, the gap between germline ends came to 7 bases. CDR3: CASSPPGGYEQYF. In DNA, the CDR3 is TGTGCCAGCTCACCACCGGGGGGATACGAGCAGTACTTC. Drawing the rest from reference TRBV18 and TRBJ2-7, the complete variable domain is NAGVMQNPRHLVRRRGQEARLRCSPMKGHSHVYWYRQLPEEGLKFMVYLQKENIIDESGMPKERFSAEFPKEGPSILRIQQVVRGDSAAYFCASSPPGGYEQYFGPGTRLTVT.

The genes are TRBV9 and TRBJ1-1; perhaps TRBD1 as D (6 bases). Germline values: CDR1 SGDLS, CDR2 YYNGEE. This CDR3 has 16 amino acids. The V end lost 4 bases, the J end lost 5 bases, and 21 bases lay between the germline ends. Here the CDR3 DNA reads TGTGCCAGCAGCCCCCGACAGGCCGCTCTGTCGACTGAAGCTTTCTTT. It is translated as CASSPRQAALSTEAFF.

CDR3 nucleotides: TGTGCCAGCAGCTCCGGCGGGGCATTAAGCTCCTACAATGAGCAGTTCTTC. As protein: CASSSGGALSSYNEQFF. This chain links TRBV7-2 with TRBJ2-1; tentative D call: TRBD2 (6 bases). CDR1 is SGHTA and CDR2 is FQGNSA in the germline V gene. The CDR3 is made up of 17 amino acids. V dropped 4 bases and J dropped 0 bases, with 16 bases sitting between them.

V is TRBV7-2 and J is TRBJ2-7; D perhaps matches TRBD1 (6 bases). CDR1 SGHTA and CDR2 FQGNSA come from the germline V gene. Trimming cost V 2 bases and J 3 bases, with 11 bases left between them. The CDR3 covers 14 residues. CDR3 amino acids: CASSLNRDIYEQYF. The CDR3 DNA sequence: TGTGCCAGCAGCTTAAACAGGGATATCTACGAGCAGTACTTC.

This sequence joins TRBV9 and TRBJ2-7, with TRBD1 matching 9 bases. This CDR3 is built from 16 residues. V was pared by 0 bases and J by 7 bases, with 11 bases of the junction left unmatched. Per the germline V gene, CDR1 is SGDLS and CDR2 is YYNGEE. Here the CDR3 reads CASSVGGTGFPKEQYF. The CDR3 DNA sequence: TGTGCCAGCAGCGTAGGCGGGACAGGGTTCCCCAAGGAGCAGTACTTC.

V gene TRBV29-1 combines with J gene TRBJ1-1, with D hard to call. The CDR3 is 12 residues long. Germline CDR1 and CDR2: SQVTM and ANQGSEA. V was cut by 3 bases and J by 1 base, with 6 bases left in between. The CDR3 DNA is TGCAGCGTTGATCGGGGGAACACTGAAGCTTTCTTT. This encodes CSVDRGNTEAFF. Based on the CDR3 plus reference TRBV29-1 and TRBJ1-1, the full variable domain is SAVISQKPSRDICQRGTSLTIQCQVDSQVTMMFWYRQQPGQSLTLIATANQGSEATYESGFVIDKFPISRPNLTFSTLTVSNMSPEDSSIYLCSVDRGNTEAFFGQGTRLTVV.

This rearrangement joins TRBV7-2 to TRBJ2-3; D unresolved. Trimming removed 4 bases at V and 5 bases at J, with 19 bases between. Germline V CDR1 and CDR2: SGHTA, FQGNSA. The CDR3 contains 16 residues. The CDR3 loop is CASSSTVLEVGDTQYF. The CDR3 nucleotides are TGTGCCAGCAGCTCGACCGTCTTAGAGGTTGGAGATACGCAGTATTTT.

This sequence joins TRBV28 and TRBJ1-4; TRBD1 matches at 9 bases. After removal of 5 bases from V and 5 bases from J, the junction contained 6 bases not matched to a gene. Germline loops: CDR1 MDHEN, CDR2 SYDVKM. The CDR3 spans 15 residues. CDR3 amino acids: CASSPGTGKNEKLFF. The CDR3 bases are TGTGCCAGCAGTCCAGGGACAGGGAAAAATGAAAAACTGTTTTTT. The whole variable domain, filled in from reference TRBV28 and TRBJ1-4, reads DVKVTQSSRYLVKRTGEKVFLECVQDMDHENMFWYRQDPGLGLRLIYFSYDVKMKEKGDIPEGYSVSREKKERFSLILESASTNQTSMYLCASSPGTGKNEKLFFGSGTQLSVL.

This chain links TRBV30 with TRBJ2-7; the match to TRBD2 covers 11 bases. The trim removed 1 base at V and 2 bases at J, leaving 4 bases unmatched. The CDR3 has 15 residues. Germline CDR1 GTSNPN, CDR2 SVGIG (reference sequence). The CDR3 reads CAWSATGLAAYEQYF. The CDR3 DNA is TGTGCCTGGAGTGCGACGGGACTAGCGGCCTACGAGCAGTACTTC. Full variable domain (outside the CDR3, taken from reference TRBV30 and TRBJ2-7): SQTIHQWPATLVQPVGSPLSLECTVEGTSNPNLYWYRQAAGRGLQLLFYSVGIGQISSEVPQNLSASRPQDRQFILSSKKLLLSDSGFYLCAWSATGLAAYEQYFGPGTRLTVT.

The rearrangement joins TRBV6-6 to TRBJ1-2; maybe TRBD1 (6 bases). V shed 8 bases and J shed 5 bases, with 15 bases lying between them. The CDR3 has 13 residues. CDR1 and CDR2 (germline): MNHNY, SVGAGI (reference sequence). DNA of the CDR3: TGTGCCAGCGTTTGGCCAGGGGTTTATGGCTACACCTTC. Its protein product is CASVWPGVYGYTF.

The chain combines TRBV7-9 with TRBJ1-4; D is undetermined. The CDR3 spans 14 residues. V lost 3 bases and J lost 2, with 7 bases in between. The V gene's germline CDR1 is SEHNR and CDR2 FQNEAQ (reference sequence). The CDR3, as DNA: TGTGCCAGCAGCTTCTTAGGTACTAATGAAAAACTGTTTTTT. It yields the protein CASSFLGTNEKLFF.

The table lists this clone with a few counts. The genes are TRBV5-1 and TRBJ2-7; TRBD2 matches 14 bases. The CDR3 runs 18 residues. CDR1 is SGHRS and CDR2 is YFSETQ in the germline V gene. The J segment lost 4 bases and the V segment lost 3 bases, leaving 12 bases of the junction unmatched. This chain's CDR3 is CASSSPPGLAGVKYEQYF. The DNA for the CDR3 is TGCGCCAGCAGCTCACCCCCGGGACTAGCGGGGGTGAAGTACGAGCAGTACTTC. Variable domain in full (rest from reference TRBV5-1 and TRBJ2-7): KAGVTQTPRYLIKTRGQQVTLSCSPISGHRSVSWYQQTPGQGLQFLFEYFSETQRNKGNFPGRFSGRQFSNSRSEMNVSTLELGDSALYLCASSSPPGLAGVKYEQYFGPGTRLTVT.

The gene calls are TRBV18 and TRBJ1-1; 9 bases match TRBD1. The J segment lost 5 bases and the V segment lost 6 bases, leaving 10 bases of the junction unmatched. Per the germline V gene, CDR1 is KGHSH and CDR2 is LQKENI. The CDR3 spans 15 residues. Here the CDR3 DNA reads TGTGCCAGCTCTTTCAGCCACAGGGGGCTAACTGAAGCTTTCTTT. Translation gives CASSFSHRGLTEAFF.

This rearrangement joins TRBV18 to TRBJ1-3; 7 bases match TRBD1. V shed 2 bases, J shed 2 bases, and the junction held 6 bases outside the gene matches. The CDR3 is made up of 16 amino acids. CDR1 is KGHSH and CDR2 is LQKENI in the germline V gene. The CDR3 here is CASSPGRGGTGNTIYF. CDR3 bases: TGTGCCAGCTCACCAGGTCGAGGGGGCACTGGAAACACCATATATTTT.

The chain is built from TRBV7-2 and TRBJ1-5, with TRBD1 identical over 7 bases. The V segment lost 5 bases and the J segment 5 bases; nucleotides outside the gene matches: 3. The V gene's germline CDR1 is SGHTA and CDR2 FQGNSA. This CDR3 spans 13 amino acids. The CDR3 reads CASSPRGDQPQHF. CDR3 DNA: TGTGCCAGCAGCCCCAGGGGGGATCAGCCCCAGCATTTT.

The chain links TRBV5-1 to TRBJ1-1; TRBD1 matches at 8 bases. Losses at the gene ends were 4 bases for V and 3 bases for J; bases not matched to a gene: 5. Per germline, CDR1 SGHRS and CDR2 YFSETQ. This CDR3 has 14 amino acids. DNA for the CDR3: TGCGCCAGCAGCGTGACAGGGGAGTACACTGAAGCTTTCTTT. Translation gives CASSVTGEYTEAFF.

This clone was seen a single time. V gene TRBV3-1 (or the pseudogene TRBV3-2) combines with J gene TRBJ1-4; 7 positions agree with TRBD1. There are 15 residues in the CDR3. Trimming took 4 bases from V and 8 from J; bases not matched to a gene: 10. Germline lookup yields CDR1 LGHDT and CDR2 YNNKEL (reference sequence). CDR3 bases: TGTGCCAGCAGCCGAAAGGGGGCGGGCGGCGAAAAACTGTTTTTT. Translation gives CASSRKGAGGEKLFF.

The chain links TRBV19 to TRBJ1-2, with D possibly matching TRBD1 (5 bases). The CDR3 extends over 14 amino acids. The germline gives CDR1 LNHDA, CDR2 SQIVND (reference sequence). Deletions cut 1 base from V and 5 bases from J, with 11 bases between. CDR3 sequence (DNA): TGTGCCAGTAGTATAGTCGCGGGACGGTATGGCTACACCTTC. It codes for CASSIVAGRYGYTF.

V is TRBV3-1 (or the pseudogene TRBV3-2) and J is TRBJ2-5; TRBD2 matches 7 bases. The CDR3 is made up of 16 amino acids. Trimming cost V 1 base and J 5 bases; bases outside gene matches: 10. Germline-derived CDR1 and CDR2 are LGHDT and YNNKEL (reference sequence). CDR3 nucleotide sequence: TGTGCCAGCAGCCAAGTAGGTGGCGGGAGACGGGAGACCCAGTACTTC. It is translated as CASSQVGGGRRETQYF.

The V call is TRBV7-9, the J call TRBJ1-2; D is perhaps TRBD1 (6 bases). Germline-derived CDR1 and CDR2 are SEHNR and FQNEAQ (reference sequence). The CDR3 length is 15 residues. Trimming shortened V by 4 bases and J by 0 bases, and 12 bases separated the two germline ends. The CDR3: CASSWGRGPNYGYTF. CDR3 DNA sequence: TGTGCCAGCAGCTGGGGACGGGGGCCTAACTATGGCTACACCTTC.

This clone is a singleton in its sample. The gene calls are TRBV7-2 and TRBJ1-2; D not resolved. CDR3 length equals 14 residues. Trimming shortened V by 1 base and J by 9 bases, and 15 bases separated the two germline ends. Germline V lookup: CDR1 SGHTA, CDR2 FQGNSA. Here the CDR3 DNA reads TGTGCCAGCAGCTTAGTTATGCAGACTGGGAGCTACACCTTC. Translating it yields CASSLVMQTGSYTF.

J is TRBJ1-6 and V is TRBV6-5; D is undetermined. The CDR3 is 14 amino acids. Germline V gene sequence: CDR1 MNHEY, CDR2 SVGAGI. V was cut by 2 bases and J by 2 bases, with 4 bases left in between. The CDR3 spells CASSYDAYNSPLHF. CDR3 in DNA: TGTGCCAGCAGTTACGACGCCTATAATTCACCCCTCCACTTT.

This chain links TRBV9 with TRBJ1-2; D is unresolved. Trimming removed 3 bases at V and 1 base at J, with 19 bases between. Germline assignment: CDR1 SGDLS and CDR2 YYNGEE. This CDR3 has 17 residues. The DNA of the CDR3 is TGTGCCAGCAGCGGGCGGGCCCGGGCAGGCGATAACTATGGCTACACCTTC. It codes for CASSGRARAGDNYGYTF.